Presented here are 20 T cell receptor beta chains from one specimen sequenced in a study of blood T cell repertoires in COVID-19. Sequencing was performed with immunoSEQ multiplex PCR; in TCRdb, only in-frame clones are kept and a portion is missing. Of some 330,000 clones in the sample, just under 90% were seen once. The sample was peripheral blood. These receptors were collected from a woman in her 30s with COVID-19, enrolled during active disease.

The chain carries TRBV18 and TRBJ2-1, with no clear D. This CDR3 is 17 amino acids long. The germline CDR1 and CDR2 sequences are KGHSH and LQKENI. Trimming left V 2 bases short and J 0 bases short, with 14 bases between. The CDR3: CASSPIIQTSSYNEQFF. The DNA for the CDR3 is TGTGCCAGCTCACCAATTATCCAAACGAGCTCCTACAATGAGCAGTTCTTC.

This clone occurred a few times. The gene calls are TRBV12-3 or TRBV12-4 and TRBJ1-6; tentative D call: TRBD1 (5 bases). The length of the CDR3 is 13 residues. Trimming stripped 3 bases from V and 12 bases from J, with 12 bases between. This CDR3 is CASSLGGRGPLHF. CDR3 in DNA: TGTGCCAGCAGTTTGGGGGGGAGGGGACCCCTCCACTTT.

The J gene is TRBJ2-3, the V gene TRBV7-8, with D tentatively TRBD1 (6 bases). Between the trimmed V and J ends, which lost 1 base and 1 base, there was a span of 9 bases. The germline gives CDR1 SGHVS, CDR2 FQNEAQ. This CDR3 region has 15 residues. CDR3 coding DNA: TGTGCCAGCAGCTTAGGGACAGACCGCACAGATACGCAGTATTTT. Its translation is CASSLGTDRTDTQYF.

The rearrangement links TRBV27 to TRBJ1-1; weak D call: TRBD1 (5 bases). CDR1 is MNHEY, CDR2 SMNVEV, per germline (reference sequence). This CDR3 has 15 residues. The germline V and J ends were trimmed by 5 bases and 3 bases, with 16 bases remaining between them. This CDR3 reads CASSPRRDSDTEAFF. The CDR3, as DNA: TGTGCCAGCAGTCCCCGCCGGGACTCAGACACTGAAGCTTTCTTT.

The chain is built from TRBV7-2 and TRBJ2-7, with 7 bases identical to TRBD1. CDR1 SGHTA and CDR2 FQGNSA come from the germline V gene. V gave up 4 bases and J gave up 1 base; unmatched junction bases: 4. The CDR3 contains 14 residues. The CDR3 nucleotides are TGTGCCAGCAGCTACAACAGGGGTTCCTACGAGCAGTACGTC. Translated, it gives CASSYNRGSYEQYV.

The chain joins TRBV5-1 to TRBJ1-1; maybe TRBD1 (5 bases). Germline V gene lookup returns CDR1 SGHRS and CDR2 YFSETQ. The CDR3 has 14 residues. The V end was cut by 3 bases, the J end by 0 bases, with 9 bases between. The CDR3 loop is CASSWQGLNTEAFF. CDR3 DNA sequence: TGCGCCAGCAGCTGGCAGGGTTTGAACACTGAAGCTTTCTTT.

The chain employs TRBV7-3 and TRBJ1-2, with 8 bases matching TRBD1. The germline V gene has CDR1 SGHTA and CDR2 FQGTGA. This CDR3 region has 14 residues. V was pared by 5 bases and J by 7 bases, with 9 bases of the junction left unmatched. CDR3 loop: CASSPIGQGAGYTF. CDR3 DNA sequence: TGTGCCAGCAGCCCGATAGGGCAGGGGGCTGGCTACACCTTC.

This rearrangement joins TRBV5-1 to TRBJ1-4; no clear D. Germline V gene lookup returns CDR1 SGHRS and CDR2 YFSETQ. The CDR3 has 15 amino acids. With 7 bases removed from V and 3 bases from J, the gap between germline ends came to 16 bases. CDR3 bases: TGCGCCAGCTCTCTAAGTGGACTCTCTAATGAAAAACTGTTTTTT. Residues: CASSLSGLSNEKLFF.

This clone was seen once. The chain recombines TRBV7-3 with TRBJ2-1; a possible D gene is TRBD2 (5 bases). Per germline, CDR1 SGHTA and CDR2 FQGTGA. This CDR3 comprises 14 residues. V shed 2 bases and J shed 5 bases, with 10 bases lying between them. CDR3 bases: TGTGCCAGCAGCTTACTAGCTGGTCACAATGAGCAGTTCTTC. Translation gives CASSLLAGHNEQFF.

In the case of this clone: The same CDR3 arises from other DNA sequences in this sample as well. The V gene is TRBV28, the J gene TRBJ2-1; 8 positions agree with TRBD1. The CDR3 consists of 15 residues. V shed 5 bases and J 6 bases; nucleotides not matched to a gene: 9. The germline gives CDR1 MDHEN, CDR2 SYDVKM. CDR3 protein: CASSTRTGMGNEQFF. As DNA, the CDR3 is TGTGCCAGCAGTACCAGGACAGGGATGGGCAATGAGCAGTTCTTC.

The genes are TRBV19 and TRBJ2-1; TRBD1 aligns across 7 bases. The CDR3 is 15 residues long. Germline CDR1 reads LNHDA; CDR2 reads SQIVND (reference sequence). J gave up 6 bases and V 4 bases, and 9 bases lay outside the gene matches. The CDR3: CASSRDRALSNEQFF. The CDR3 region has the DNA TGTGCCAGTAGTAGAGACAGGGCCCTTTCCAATGAGCAGTTCTTC.

The chain is built from TRBV4-1 and TRBJ2-7, with 7 bases matching TRBD2. The CDR3 covers 13 residues. Trimming took 3 bases from V and 7 from J; bases not matched to a gene: 6. The germline CDR1 and CDR2 sequences are MGHRA and YSYEKL. The CDR3 sequence: CASSHLTGGEQYV. CDR3 sequence (DNA): TGCGCCAGCAGCCATTTGACCGGGGGGGAGCAGTACGTC.

This clone was observed once. The rearrangement uses TRBV7-2 and TRBJ1-1; D gene uncertain. V lost 1 base and J lost 1, with 7 bases in between. Germline V lookup: CDR1 SGHTA, CDR2 FQGNSA. The CDR3 is 14 residues long. The CDR3 nucleotides read TGTGCCAGCAGCTTAGTTCAGTCGAACACTGAAGCTTTCTTT. It is translated as CASSLVQSNTEAFF.

J is TRBJ2-5 and V is TRBV7-7; 14 nucleotides agree with TRBD2. The CDR3 runs 15 residues. Germline loops: CDR1 SSHAT, CDR2 FNYEAQ (reference sequence). V lost 5 bases, J lost 5 bases, and 4 bases stayed unmatched. The CDR3 spells CASSVTSGGAETQYF. DNA of the CDR3: TGTGCCAGCAGCGTGACTAGCGGGGGGGCGGAGACCCAGTACTTC. The full variable domain, its missing parts supplied by reference TRBV7-7 and TRBJ2-5, is GAGVSQSPRYKVTKRGQDVTLRCDPISSHATLYWYQQALGQGPEFLTYFNYEAQPDKSGLPSDRFSAERPEGSISTLTIQRTEQRDSAMYRCASSVTSGGAETQYFGPGTRLLVL.

This clone is a singleton in its sample. V gene TRBV5-4 combines with J gene TRBJ1-2, with TRBD1 matching 8 bases. This CDR3 is 14 amino acids long. The V segment lost 3 bases and the J segment 4 bases; nucleotides outside the gene matches: 5. Germline V gene lookup returns CDR1 SGHNT and CDR2 YYREEE (reference sequence). CDR3 protein: CASSSGQGGYGYTF. The CDR3 DNA reads as TGTGCCAGCAGCTCAGGACAGGGCGGCTATGGCTACACCTTC.

The J gene is TRBJ2-6, the V gene TRBV27; the D is unclear. The V and J ends lost 3 bases and 0 bases respectively, with 21 bases between them. Germline assignment: CDR1 MNHEY and CDR2 SMNVEV (reference sequence). The CDR3 spans 20 residues. The CDR3 is CASSFRLRAEAFSGANVLTF. In DNA form, the CDR3 reads TGTGCCAGCAGTTTTAGGCTCCGTGCAGAGGCCTTCTCTGGGGCCAACGTCCTGACTTTC.

The rearrangement joins TRBV4-1 to TRBJ1-6; 8 nucleotides agree with TRBD1. The CDR3 sequence is 17 residues long. Germline V gene sequence: CDR1 MGHRA, CDR2 YSYEKL. With V trimmed by 2 bases and J by 4 bases, 7 bases remained unmatched. CDR3 amino acids: CASSQPDRAVYNSPLHF. The DNA for the CDR3 is TGCGCCAGCAGCCAACCGGACAGGGCCGTATATAATTCACCCCTCCACTTT.

The chain has TRBV15 and TRBJ1-1, with 7 bases fitting TRBD1. This CDR3 is 15 amino acids long. CDR1 is LNHNV and CDR2 is YYDKDF in the germline V gene (reference sequence). Trimming cost V 2 bases and J 2 bases; bases outside gene matches: 5. The CDR3 nucleotides are TGTGCCACCAGCAGAAACAGGGGCCCCAACACTGAAGCTTTCTTT. This codes for CATSRNRGPNTEAFF.

There are a few counts of this clone. This rearrangement joins TRBV2 to TRBJ1-5; 9 nucleotides agree with TRBD1. Trimming cost V 3 bases and J 7 bases; bases outside gene matches: 7. The CDR3 totals 15 residues. Germline-derived CDR1 and CDR2 are SNHLY and FYNNEI. CDR3 in amino acids: CASSEDRGSRQPQHF. DNA for the CDR3: TGTGCCAGCAGTGAGGACAGGGGAAGCCGCCAGCCCCAGCATTTT.

Here the CDR3 DNA reads TGTGCCAGCAGTTACCCCGGACAGATTGACGAGCAGTACTTC. This sequence encodes CASSYPGQIDEQYF. The V call is TRBV6-2 or TRBV6-3, the J call TRBJ2-7, with D perhaps matching TRBD1 (6 bases). The V and J ends lost 2 bases and 5 bases respectively, with 13 bases between them. The CDR3 has 14 residues. CDR1 is MNHEY, CDR2 SVGEGT, per germline.